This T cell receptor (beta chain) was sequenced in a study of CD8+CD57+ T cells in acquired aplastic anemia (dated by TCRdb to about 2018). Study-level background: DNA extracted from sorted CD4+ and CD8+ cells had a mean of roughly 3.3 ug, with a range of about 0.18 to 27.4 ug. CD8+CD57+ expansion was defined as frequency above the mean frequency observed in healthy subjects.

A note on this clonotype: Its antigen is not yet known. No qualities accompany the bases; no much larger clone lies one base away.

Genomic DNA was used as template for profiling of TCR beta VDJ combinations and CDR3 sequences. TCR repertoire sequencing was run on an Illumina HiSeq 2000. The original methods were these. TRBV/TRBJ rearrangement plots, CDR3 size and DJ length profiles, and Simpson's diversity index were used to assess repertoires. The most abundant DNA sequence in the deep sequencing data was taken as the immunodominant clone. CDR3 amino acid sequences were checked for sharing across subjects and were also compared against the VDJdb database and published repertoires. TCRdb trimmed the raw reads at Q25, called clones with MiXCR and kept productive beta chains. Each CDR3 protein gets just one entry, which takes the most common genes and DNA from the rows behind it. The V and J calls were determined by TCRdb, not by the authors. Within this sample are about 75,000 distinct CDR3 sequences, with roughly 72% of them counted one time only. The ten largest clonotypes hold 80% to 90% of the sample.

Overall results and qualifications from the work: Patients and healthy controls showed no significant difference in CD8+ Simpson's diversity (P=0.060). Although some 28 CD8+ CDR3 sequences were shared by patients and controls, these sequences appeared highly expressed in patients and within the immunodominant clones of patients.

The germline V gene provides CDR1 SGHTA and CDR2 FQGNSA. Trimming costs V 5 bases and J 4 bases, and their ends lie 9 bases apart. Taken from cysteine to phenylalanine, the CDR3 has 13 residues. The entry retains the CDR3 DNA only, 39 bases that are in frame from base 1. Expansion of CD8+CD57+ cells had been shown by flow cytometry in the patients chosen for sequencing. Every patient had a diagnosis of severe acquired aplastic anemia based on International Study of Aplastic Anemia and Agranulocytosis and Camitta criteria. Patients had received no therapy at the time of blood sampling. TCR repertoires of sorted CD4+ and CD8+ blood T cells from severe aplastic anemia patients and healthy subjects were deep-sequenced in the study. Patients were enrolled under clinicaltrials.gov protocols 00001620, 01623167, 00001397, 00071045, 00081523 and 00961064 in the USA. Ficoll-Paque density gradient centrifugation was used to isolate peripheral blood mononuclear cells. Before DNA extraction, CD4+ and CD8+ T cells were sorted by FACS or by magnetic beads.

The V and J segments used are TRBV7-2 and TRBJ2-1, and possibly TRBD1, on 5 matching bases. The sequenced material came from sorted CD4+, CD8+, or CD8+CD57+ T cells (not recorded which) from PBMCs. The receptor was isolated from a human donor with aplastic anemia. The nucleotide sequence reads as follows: TGTGCCAGCAGCGCGACAGTATACAATGAGCAGTTCTTC. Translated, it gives CASSATVYNEQFF.